A single sample gave rise to the 9 T cell receptor beta chains below, sequenced in a study of vaccination and CD4 T cells after COVID-19. As to treatment: 10-day PBMC culture with coronavirus spike peptide pools or control peptides (ViraFEST assay). Once obtained from cultured CD4+ T cells, the DNA was sequenced using the Oncomine TCR Beta short-read assay. Via MiXCR, TCRdb re-called the PCR reads, giving one row per CDR3 protein. The sample contains 9,500 to 13,000 distinct CDR3 sequences, around 40% of which appear only once. The antigens of these receptors remain unknown. The sequencing used CD4+ T cells from blood, cultured in vitro, collected after SARS-CoV-2 vaccination. These receptors were collected from a human donor who had recovered from COVID-19.

This chain uses TRBV12-3 or TRBV12-4 with TRBJ1-2; 8 nucleotides agree with TRBD1. The V and J ends lost 6 bases and 8 bases, in that order; junction bases with no gene match: 11. CDR3 length: 14 residues. In DNA form, the CDR3 reads TGTGCCAGCAGCCCCGGACAGGGCCTCTCCGGCTACACCTTC. This gives the protein CASSPGQGLSGYTF.

In its sample, this clonotype was seen once. This sequence joins TRBV6-1 and TRBJ1-1; D gene ambiguous. The germline V and J ends were trimmed by 6 bases and 2 bases, with 13 bases remaining between them. The germline CDR1 and CDR2 sequences are MNHNS and SASEGT. This CDR3 has 14 amino acids. The CDR3 nucleotides are TGTGCCAGCAGAACGGGCTCTCTTAACACTGAAGCTTTCTTT. Amino acids: CASRTGSLNTEAFF.

The chain has TRBV9 and TRBJ2-7; D call uncertain. This CDR3 is 12 amino acids long. V dropped 5 bases and J dropped 6 bases, with 12 bases sitting between them. From germline, CDR1 is SGDLS and CDR2 YYNGEE. The CDR3 reads CASSGPLGEQYF. The DNA for the CDR3 is TGTGCCAGCAGTGGCCCCCTCGGCGAGCAGTACTTC.

This chain connects TRBV6-2 or TRBV6-3 to TRBJ1-2, with 8 bases matching TRBD1. Germline V lookup: CDR1 MNHEY, CDR2 SVGEGT. This CDR3 region has 15 residues. J gave up 0 bases and V 7 bases, and 7 bases lay outside the gene matches. The CDR3 DNA reads TGTGCCAGCAACGATCAGGGGGCCTCTAACTATGGCTACACCTTC. This sequence encodes CASNDQGASNYGYTF.

The chain is built from TRBV4-1 and TRBJ2-7; 8 positions agree with TRBD1. The germline V gene encodes CDR1 MGHRA and CDR2 YSYEKL. V gave up 4 bases and J gave up 5 bases; unmatched junction bases: 16. CDR3 length: 17 residues. The DNA for the CDR3 is TGCGCCAGCAGCCGAGAGTTTGACAGGGGAAGGAGAAACGAGCAGTACTTC. Its translation is CASSREFDRGRRNEQYF.

This sequence joins TRBV6-1 and TRBJ2-6; D unclear. Per germline, CDR1 MNHNS and CDR2 SASEGT. CDR3 length: 15 residues. The V end lost 5 bases, the J end lost 2 bases, and 10 bases lay between the germline ends. This CDR3 reads CASSPGSAGANVLTF. Written as DNA, the CDR3 is TGTGCCAGCAGTCCCGGTTCAGCTGGGGCCAACGTCCTGACTTTC.

There are a few counts of this clonotype. The chain links TRBV25-1 to TRBJ1-4, with 8 bases matching TRBD1. This CDR3 spans 17 amino acids. Germline V gives CDR1 MGHDK, CDR2 SYGVNS. The ends lost 5 bases at V and 5 bases at J; junction bases unmatched: 13. CDR3 bases: TGTGCCAGCAGTAGAGACAGGGGCCGCGACCCCAATGAAAAACTGTTTTTT. It yields the protein CASSRDRGRDPNEKLFF.

This clonotype was seen a handful of times. This chain uses TRBV7-8 with TRBJ1-1; D might be TRBD1 (5 bases). Trimming took off 4 bases at V and 8 bases at J, with 11 bases between the two ends. The CDR3 has 12 amino acids. The germline CDR1 and CDR2 sequences are SGHVS and FQNEAQ. The CDR3 DNA is TGTGCCAGCAGCTACAACCGACAGGAAGCTTTCTTT. Translating it yields CASSYNRQEAFF.

V usage is TRBV24-1 and J usage is TRBJ2-1; TRBD2 matches at 14 bases. CDR1 and CDR2 from the germline V gene are KGHDR and SFDVKD. CDR3 length: 16 residues. The V and J ends lost 1 base and 8 bases, in that order; junction bases with no gene match: 3. The CDR3 DNA follows: TGTGCCACCAGTGATTTAAGACTAGCGGGAGGGGATGAGCAGTTCTTC. Translated, it gives CATSDLRLAGGDEQFF.